What follows are 29 T cell receptor beta chains derived from one specimen sequenced in a study of resident and recirculating memory T cells in vitiligo. The table came from immunoSEQ multiplex PCR; TCRdb's copy has only in-frame clones and leaves some out. The sample yields 40,000 to 45,000 clones, 92% seen once. What was sequenced was blood. The receptors were gathered from a male donor with vitiligo.

The chain is built from TRBV10-3 and TRBJ1-1, with 10 bases fitting TRBD1. In germline, CDR1 is ENHRY, CDR2 SYGVKD. The CDR3 is made up of 16 amino acids. Unmatched junction bases numbered 4, after V lost 0 bases and J lost 3 bases. The CDR3 spells CAISESTGGSDTEAFF. The DNA of the CDR3 is TGTGCCATCAGTGAGTCGACAGGGGGCTCCGACACTGAAGCTTTCTTT.

The chain couples TRBV9 to TRBJ2-3; 9 nucleotides align to TRBD2. Germline-derived CDR1 and CDR2 are SGDLS and YYNGEE. The CDR3 consists of 17 residues. Losses at the gene ends were 4 bases for V and 2 bases for J; bases not matched to a gene: 11. The CDR3 region is CASSREPSGVYTDTQYF. Written as DNA, the CDR3 is TGTGCCAGCAGCCGTGAGCCTAGCGGGGTTTACACAGATACGCAGTATTTT.

This sequence joins TRBV11-1 and TRBJ1-2, with TRBD1 matching over 8 bases. V shed 6 bases, J shed 2 bases, and the junction held 14 bases outside the gene matches. The CDR3 has 17 amino acids. Germline CDR1 and CDR2: SGHAT and FQDESV (reference sequence). The CDR3 bases are TGTGCCAGCAGGCCCGACAGGGGAGCTGAGTCGAACTATGGCTACACCTTC. Its protein is CASRPDRGAESNYGYTF.

The CDR3 spells CAWSVTGGESQPQHF. CDR3 DNA sequence: TGTGCCTGGAGTGTAACAGGGGGTGAGAGTCAGCCCCAGCATTTT. V usage is TRBV30 and J usage is TRBJ1-5, with TRBD1 matching over 8 bases. V dropped 0 bases and J dropped 6; count of bases not matched to a gene: 7. The CDR3 length is 15 residues. Germline-derived CDR1 and CDR2 are GTSNPN and SVGIG (reference sequence).

The J gene is TRBJ1-3, the V gene TRBV5-5; possibly TRBD1 for D (6 bases). V lost 4 bases to trimming and J lost 0 bases, with 17 bases between them. CDR3 length: 17 residues. CDR1 and CDR2 from the germline V gene are SGHKS and YYEKEE (reference sequence). CDR3 residues: CASSPIFSDSSGNTIYF. The DNA of the CDR3 is TGTGCCAGCAGCCCAATCTTCTCGGACAGCTCTGGAAACACCATATATTTT.

The V and J genes are TRBV5-4 and TRBJ2-3; the match to TRBD2 covers 8 bases. Germline V CDR1 and CDR2: SGHNT, YYREEE (reference sequence). The length of the CDR3 is 17 residues. V trimming: 0 bases; J trimming: 0 bases; junction bases outside the gene matches: 6. The CDR3 sequence: CASSLAGAGGSTDTQYF. As DNA, the CDR3 is TGTGCCAGCAGCTTGGCCGGGGCGGGGGGCAGCACAGATACGCAGTATTTT.

The rearrangement uses TRBV18 and TRBJ2-2; 8 bases align to TRBD1. Trimming removed 2 bases from V and 3 bases from J; junction bases left unmatched: 2. Germline lookup yields CDR1 KGHSH and CDR2 LQKENI. The CDR3 has 15 residues. The CDR3 DNA reads as TGTGCCAGCTCACCAAACAGGGGGGACACCGGGGAGCTGTTTTTT. This encodes CASSPNRGDTGELFF.

This clone was detected only once. The V and J genes are TRBV7-3 and TRBJ2-2, with D uncertain. Trimming left V 1 base short and J 2 bases short, with 8 bases between. In germline, CDR1 is SGHTA, CDR2 FQGTGA. The CDR3 is 15 residues long. CDR3 sequence (DNA): TGTGCCAGCAGCTTAAGCGGCGGCAACACCGGGGAGCTGTTTTTT. This encodes CASSLSGGNTGELFF. The full variable domain, completed using reference TRBV7-3 and TRBJ2-2, is GAGVSQTPSNKVTEKGKYVELRCDPISGHTALYWYRQSLGQGPEFLIYFQGTGAADDSGLPNDRFFAVRPEGSVSTLKIQRTERGDSAVYLCASSLSGGNTGELFFGEGSRLTVL.

V is TRBV6-5 and J is TRBJ2-2, with a tentative D call TRBD1 (5 bases). The V end lost 6 bases, the J end lost 6 bases, and 17 bases lay between the germline ends. In germline, CDR1 is MNHEY, CDR2 SVGAGI. This CDR3 comprises 15 residues. Here the CDR3 reads CASSPLRVRSGELFF. The CDR3 coding sequence is TGTGCCAGCAGCCCCCTCAGGGTGCGGTCCGGGGAGCTGTTTTTT.

The chain couples TRBV5-1 to TRBJ1-1, with a tentative D call TRBD1 (6 bases). The CDR3 is 14 amino acids. Germline V gene sequence: CDR1 SGHRS, CDR2 YFSETQ. Trimming left V 2 bases short and J 0 bases short, with 8 bases between. In DNA form, the CDR3 reads TGCGCCAGCAGCTTAGGGGGGGTGAACACTGAAGCTTTCTTT. Translating it yields CASSLGGVNTEAFF.

The chain employs TRBV6-5 and TRBJ2-5, with TRBD2 matching 9 bases. J gave up 7 bases and V 4 bases, and 13 bases lay outside the gene matches. The CDR3 is made up of 16 amino acids. CDR1 is MNHEY, CDR2 SVGAGI, per germline. CDR3 nucleotides: TGTGCCAGCAGTTCGCAACGTCCAGGGCGGGAGGGGACCCAGTACTTC. Translated: CASSSQRPGREGTQYF.

In nucleotides, the CDR3 is TGTGCCAGCTCACCACTTCCGGAGTTAACCCGCGGCTACACCTTC. Translated: CASSPLPELTRGYTF. This rearrangement joins TRBV18 to TRBJ1-2; unclear D gene. This CDR3 comprises 15 residues. The germline V and J ends were trimmed by 1 base and 8 bases, with 17 bases remaining between them. Per germline, CDR1 KGHSH and CDR2 LQKENI.

Of note for this clone: One end of the junction fails to match germline, which may point to a read error. The rearrangement joins TRBV5-1 to TRBJ2-7; maybe TRBD1 (6 bases). The length of the CDR3 is 13 residues. CDR1 is SGHRS and CDR2 is YFSETQ in the germline V gene. The CDR3 nucleotides are TGCGCCAGCAGATTGGACCAGGGGACCGAGCAGTACTTC. Protein sequence: CASRLDQGTEQYF.

The chain couples TRBV6-1 to TRBJ2-7; D remains unclear. Germline assignment: CDR1 MNHNS and CDR2 SASEGT. The CDR3 has 13 residues. Trimming pared 7 bases from V and 3 bases from J, leaving 13 bases between. The CDR3 DNA is TGTGCCAGCATCGGAAGCCTAGACTACGAGCAGTACTTC. Protein: CASIGSLDYEQYF.

This chain links TRBV19 with TRBJ1-4; D possibly corresponds to TRBD1 (6 bases). The CDR3 length is 15 residues. V was clipped by 4 bases and J by 1 base, with 10 bases between them. The germline V gene has CDR1 LNHDA and CDR2 SQIVND (reference sequence). CDR3 amino acids: CASSTGVRTNEKLFF. CDR3 nucleotides: TGTGCCAGTAGTACAGGGGTTCGAACTAATGAAAAACTGTTTTTT.

The chain combines TRBV18 with TRBJ2-1, with 10 bases matching TRBD2. The V gene's germline CDR1 is KGHSH and CDR2 LQKENI. The CDR3 is 16 residues long. The V gene end was trimmed by 6 bases and the J gene end by 0 bases; junction bases not matched to a gene: 5. The CDR3 loop reads CASSRTSGDSYNEQFF. Written as DNA, the CDR3 is TGTGCCAGCTCCCGTACTAGCGGGGACTCCTACAATGAGCAGTTCTTC.

This chain links TRBV7-8 with TRBJ1-2; a possible D gene is TRBD1 (6 bases). The CDR3 length is 14 residues. Germline CDR1 reads SGHVS; CDR2 reads FQNEAQ. Trimming stripped 0 bases from V and 7 bases from J, with 12 bases between. The CDR3 protein is CASSLAEQGRGYTF. The CDR3 nucleotides are TGTGCCAGCAGCTTAGCGGAACAGGGACGTGGCTACACCTTC.

V gene TRBV7-3 combines with J gene TRBJ1-1, with a tentative D call TRBD1 (5 bases). CDR1 SGHTA and CDR2 FQGTGA come from the germline V gene. V was shortened by 5 bases and J by 3 bases, with 10 bases between the two germline ends. The length of the CDR3 is 13 residues. CDR3: CASSRGVYTEAFF. CDR3 nucleotide sequence: TGTGCCAGCAGCCGGGGGGTATACACTGAAGCTTTCTTT.

The DNA of the CDR3 is TGTGCCAGCAGCGTAGGCGGAATAGGTGAAAAACTGTTTTTT. This codes for CASSVGGIGEKLFF. The V gene is TRBV9, the J gene TRBJ1-4; D ambiguous. The V gene's germline CDR1 is SGDLS and CDR2 YYNGEE. The V gene lost 0 bases and the J gene lost 7 bases, with 10 bases spanning the gap. CDR3 length: 14 amino acids. The whole variable domain, filled in from reference TRBV9 and TRBJ1-4, reads DSGVTQTPKHLITATGQRVTLRCSPRSGDLSVYWYQQSLDQGLQFLIQYYNGEERAKGNILERFSAQQFPDLHSELNLSSLELGDSALYFCASSVGGIGEKLFFGSGTQLSVL.

This clone was detected a few times. The rearrangement uses TRBV5-1 and TRBJ1-2; no clear D gene. Trimming left V 4 bases short and J 2 bases short, with 9 bases between. Germline V gene sequence: CDR1 SGHRS, CDR2 YFSETQ. CDR3 length: 13 residues. CDR3 protein: CASSPDGNYGYTF. CDR3 nucleotide sequence: TGCGCCAGCAGCCCCGACGGGAACTATGGCTACACCTTC.

This clone appeared once. CDR3 bases: TGTGCCAGCAGCTTGGTGGGGGGGTATTCCCCGGACACCATATATTTT. Residues: CASSLVGGYSPDTIYF. The V and J genes are TRBV5-4 and TRBJ1-3, with a weak D call TRBD1 (5 bases). V was shortened by 0 bases and J by 8 bases, with 18 bases between the two germline ends. Per the germline V gene, CDR1 is SGHNT and CDR2 is YYREEE (reference sequence). The CDR3 spans 16 residues.

The V call is TRBV4-3, the J call TRBJ2-7, with TRBD1 matching over 7 bases. The germline V gene has CDR1 LGHNA and CDR2 YSLEER. The CDR3 consists of 16 residues. Trimming took 3 bases from V and 0 from J; bases not matched to a gene: 8. For the CDR3, the DNA is TGCGCCAGCAGCCAGTCTGTGGGGGACAGCTCCTACGAGCAGTACTTC. Translation: CASSQSVGDSSYEQYF.

V gene TRBV9 combines with J gene TRBJ1-2; D remains unclear. Germline lookup yields CDR1 SGDLS and CDR2 YYNGEE. This CDR3 is 16 amino acids long. With 0 bases removed from V and 7 bases from J, the gap between germline ends came to 19 bases. The CDR3 here is CASSVGPQEGGSGYTF. The CDR3 DNA is TGTGCCAGCAGCGTAGGACCCCAAGAGGGTGGAAGTGGCTACACCTTC.

Here the CDR3 reads CSVLTSGQETQYF. The CDR3, as DNA: TGCAGCGTTTTGACTAGCGGGCAAGAGACCCAGTACTTC. This chain joins TRBV29-1 and TRBJ2-5; 10 bases are a match to TRBD2. Unmatched junction bases numbered 2, after V lost 5 bases and J lost 2 bases. Germline V gives CDR1 SQVTM, CDR2 ANQGSEA. The CDR3 runs 13 residues.

This rearrangement joins TRBV5-1 to TRBJ1-1; possible D gene TRBD1, 6 bases. Germline assignment: CDR1 SGHRS and CDR2 YFSETQ. The ends were cut back, 2 bases at V and 9 bases at J, with 14 bases in the middle. This CDR3 is 13 amino acids long. In nucleotides, the CDR3 is TGCGCCAGCAGCTTAGGACAGACGGGACAAGCTTTCTTT. Residues: CASSLGQTGQAFF.

This chain links TRBV4-3 with TRBJ1-3; D possibly corresponds to TRBD1 (5 bases). CDR3 length: 18 amino acids. Trimming cost V 3 bases and J 0 bases, with 18 bases left between them. The V gene's germline CDR1 is LGHNA and CDR2 YSLEER. CDR3 amino acids: CASSQGRGTRGSGNTIYF. In DNA form, the CDR3 reads TGCGCCAGCAGCCAGGGACGTGGGACTCGGGGCTCTGGAAACACCATATATTTT.

This clone has only one observation. This chain uses TRBV27 with TRBJ2-3, with a tentative D call TRBD1 (5 bases). Trimming cost V 5 bases and J 5 bases, with 11 bases left between them. This CDR3 comprises 13 residues. The germline V gene has CDR1 MNHEY and CDR2 SMNVEV (reference sequence). As DNA, the CDR3 is TGTGCCAGCAGTCCCCCAGGGCGAGATACGCAGTATTTT. It specifies CASSPPGRDTQYF.

The rearrangement uses TRBV5-6 and TRBJ2-7; 10 bases align to TRBD1. Looked up from germline, CDR1 is SGHDT and CDR2 is YYEEEE. The CDR3 extends over 15 amino acids. The J segment lost 4 bases and the V segment lost 4 bases, leaving 8 bases of the junction unmatched. The CDR3 DNA sequence: TGTGCCAGCAGCGGGGGGACAGGGGCCTTTTACGAGCAGTACTTC. Protein: CASSGGTGAFYEQYF. Combining the CDR3 with reference TRBV5-6 and TRBJ2-7 gives the whole variable domain DAGVTQSPTHLIKTRGQQVTLRCSPKSGHDTVSWYQQALGQGPQFIFQYYEEEERQRGNFPDRFSGHQFPNYSSELNVNALLLGDSALYLCASSGGTGAFYEQYFGPGTRLTVT.

The gene calls are TRBV4-1 and TRBJ2-5; a possible D gene is TRBD1 (5 bases). The CDR3 extends over 16 amino acids. V lost 5 bases and J lost 2, with 18 bases in between. CDR1 and CDR2 from the germline V gene are MGHRA and YSYEKL. The DNA for the CDR3 is TGCGCCAGCAGCAGGGGTTCAGCGACAGCTCAAGAGACCCAGTACTTC. Protein: CASSRGSATAQETQYF.